This T cell receptor beta chain was identified during a study of metastatic and nonmetastatic thyroid tumors. Study information: For malignant and benign thyroid patients, tumor or nodule tissue and blood were the sources whose repertoires were compared.

Ahead of thyroid surgery, no patient had received treatment of any kind. Study outcomes and limitations: Benign nodules reportedly had significantly lower TCR beta diversity than malignant thyroid tumors in blood and tumor.

This CDR3 is 15 amino acids long. This clone was seen a handful of times. Its antigen is unidentified. Relative to the germline gene, one junction end is altered; a read error may explain this. In the original analysis: What underpinned the distant-metastasis classifier for papillary thyroid cancer was the set of CDR3 differences across clinicopathological groups. TCRdb re-analyzed the PCR reads through MiXCR. These V and J calls derive from TCRdb rather than the authors' analysis. The table has around 30,000 clones, roughly 13% seen once; the top ten hold around 5%. This sequence originates from a female donor with papillary thyroid cancer or a benign thyroid nodule (not recorded which). Some clones in this sample may be carry-over from other donors' samples. The chain combines TRBV12-3 or TRBV12-4 with TRBJ2-7, with D tentatively TRBD1 (6 bases). Sequenced sample: blood. The CDR3 sequence: CASRLDRWLSYGQYF. The CDR3 nucleotides are TGTGCCAGCAGATTAGACAGGTGGCTTTCCTACGGGCAGTACTTC.